The entry that follows covers one TCR beta chain sequence. The assay used was immunoSEQ (version v3.0), run at survey level. Generated by immunoSEQ multiplex PCR, the TCRdb table keeps only in-frame clones and is missing some. The sample carries just over 20,000 clones, 70% to 85% recorded once. The CDR3 loop spans 16 amino acids. From germline, CDR1 is MDHEN and CDR2 SYDVKM. Trimming cost V 6 bases and J 5 bases; bases outside gene matches: 7. This sample is drawn from a study of long-term antiretroviral therapy in people with HIV. This sequence joins TRBV28 and TRBJ2-1; 13 nucleotides line up with TRBD2. This clonotype was sampled from a man aged 18 to 29 with HIV. Sequences were derived from unsorted PBMCs, sampled 0.5 years after starting antiretroviral therapy. In nucleotides, the CDR3 is TGTGCCAGCAGCCGACTAGCGGGAGGAACAAACAATGAGCAGTTCTTC. It is translated as CASSRLAGGTNNEQFF.